This T cell receptor beta chain was recovered during a study of cytomegalovirus exposure and HLA in healthy donors (TCRdb year 2017). For context, the study as a whole: An earlier analysis of some 600 of the donors reported 250 to 350 Gb of sequence data and 117 million unique TCR beta sequences obtained from roughly 170 million T cells. An early release covering more than 500 HLA-typed donors comprised approximately 290 gigabases of sequencing data and roughly 85 million unique TCR sequences. Among the roughly 400 genotyped donors, around 81% belonged to the genetic ancestry cluster associated with self-reported Caucasian donors. The study was designed to test whether signatures of past pathogen exposure could be identified by cataloging public T cell receptors. The study profiled the T cell repertoires of under 850 subjects by immunosequencing and related them to cytomegalovirus serostatus. A separate validation cohort of over a hundred different subjects was used in addition to the 666-subject first cohort. To predict cytomegalovirus infection status, the study combined high-throughput TCR immunosequencing, statistical association of individual TCRs with disease status, and machine learning. In a later analysis, previously published TCR beta repertoires from hundreds of donors were re-analyzed and high-resolution HLA genotyping was added so that TCR occurrence patterns could be studied. In the later analysis, no new phenotypic data were used to find candidate immune exposures; instead, reliance was placed on TCR beta sequences and their occurrence across donors. To decide whether each TCR beta V gene segment behaved as functional or pseudogenic, an earlier analysis of approximately 600 of the donors relied on high-throughput TCR beta sequencing. Donor age, sex, ethnicity and CMV serostatus were compiled alongside the repertoire data. In a later genetic analysis, genome-wide SNP genotypes for about three fifths of the roughly 670 donors were used, and that subset was treated as a discovery cohort. All discovery cohort repertoires had been generated on a single sequencing platform. HLA typing included class I and class II loci at four-digit resolution. Typing coverage differed by locus: A, B, C, DRB1 and DQB1 were typed in about 620-630 donors, DQA1 in 522, DPA1 in roughly 590, and DPB1 in approximately 450. About 5 DR-DQ haplotypes were handled as single units for association and clustering, since linkage in the cohort was strong. Among roughly 370 genotyped donors of the cohort, an average of approximately 240,000 unique TCR beta nucleotide sequences were sequenced per donor, around a sixth of them non-productive. General study outcomes and caveats: At a false discovery rate of 0.05, a later analysis linked 16,951 TCR beta sequences to specific HLA alleles. Assigning TCR associations to individual alleles was difficult when HLA alleles, especially DR and DQ, strongly co-occurred. While some public TCRs were present in many individuals, most TCR sequences turned up only very rarely across donors. Cytomegalovirus status was reported to be diagnosed by the classifier with high specificity and sensitivity in both the original and validation cohorts. According to the authors, the approach could potentially be generalized to other disease states and immunological phenotypes. A cluster of highly shared sequence variants was judged likely to be a technical artifact of the sequencing pipeline. Most CMV-associated TCR beta chains appeared to be HLA-restricted in a later analysis, and the HLA associations seemed to be driven largely by CMV exposure. A few of the identified cytomegalovirus-associated TCR beta chains were confirmed in vitro to be specific for cytomegalovirus antigens. Linkage disequilibrium might explain the correlated functional status among segregating V segments, but an unknown experimental factor could not be excluded. In a later analysis, the rate of TCR association differed among HLA loci, with DRB1 alleles having the most associated TCRs and HLA-C alleles having the fewest. A later genetic analysis associated a missense DCLRE1C variant with V-gene and J-gene trimming of TCR beta chains, and an independent cohort replicated the association. Sequencing depth was assumed to be roughly uniform across donors in the presence/absence analyses, though that assumption may not hold. According to a later analysis, parvovirus B19, influenza, CMV and Epstein-Barr virus appeared linked to several top co-occurrence clusters. This cohort had only TCR beta chains sequenced, and the lack of alpha or paired-chain data limited which features could be detected. Because counts were too low, more than 15 rarely observed V segments, including chromosome 9 orphons, were left out of the earlier analysis of roughly 600 of the donors. An earlier analysis of around 600 of the donors showed that most TCR beta V segments appeared in productive rearrangements either about 87% or about 30% of the time, which broadly matched IMGT annotations. Because HLA typing was missing for some donors at each locus, association tests included only the typed subset. According to a later genetic analysis, donors in an Asian-associated ancestry cluster had fewer N-insertions in productive TCRs than the roughly 700-donor mean. In a later analysis, HLA-associated TCR beta chains showed more clonal expansion and lower generation probabilities than non-associated chains that were equally common. The study listed 150 to 200 TCR beta chains as associated with cytomegalovirus. Immune exposure information for the cohort was limited to CMV serostatus. A further reported finding was that TCR beta sequences accurately predicted the HLA-A and HLA-B alleles for most subjects in the first cohort.

The cohort consisted of approximately 670 healthy bone marrow donors. At the time of sampling, all cohort members were nominally healthy, though unrecorded immune exposures were likely present. The donor was CMV seronegative and belonged to the group of roughly 330 seronegative cohort members. A peripheral blood sample was collected from each donor, and TCR beta sequencing was performed on peripheral blood mononuclear cells. The Qiagen DNeasy Blood Extraction Kit was used to extract genomic DNA from the blood cell samples. Turning to this clone: Its specific antigen is unknown. Per-nucleotide qualities are absent, and no much larger clonotype sits a single base away.

Libraries came from the immunoSEQ multiplex PCR assay. For the multiplex PCR, a mixture combining 60 forward primers for TCR Vbeta segments and 13 reverse primers for TCR Jbeta segments was used. The CDR3 region of rearranged TCR beta genes was amplified from genomic DNA with a multiplex PCR assay. The Illumina HiSeq System was used to sequence the amplified TCR beta libraries as 87-base-pair reads. The original methods were these. In a later analysis, 77 million or so unique TCR beta chains were counted across the roughly 670 repertoires, and roughly 9.9 million of these chains were shared by at least two donors. A nearest-neighbor algorithm error-corrected the raw reads and collapsed the reads into unique sequences, merging closely related sequences to remove PCR and sequencing errors. CDR3 sequences were aligned to IMGT reference sequences to assign V, D and J gene segments. For a sequence to be retained, a match of at least six nucleotides was required to both a V gene segment and a J gene segment. A rearrangement counted as productive if the CDR3 had no stop codons and remained in frame with V and J, and every other rearrangement counted as non-productive. CDR3 was defined by IMGT convention, running from the second conserved V-encoded cysteine to the conserved J-encoded phenylalanine. In an earlier analysis of around 570 of the donors, sequences lacking an unambiguous match to a single V gene segment were excluded. In an earlier analysis of 587 of the donors, a V segment was called functional when productive rearrangements were above 56.7%, and segregating when the standard deviation between donors exceeded 5%. A statistical classification framework was built for diagnosing cytomegalovirus status from the catalog of TCR beta chain sequences. V and J gene assignment, in a later analysis, came from comparing TCR nucleotide sequences with IMGT/GENE-DB human TR gene sequences. Using the TCRdist pipeline, a later analysis assigned CDR3 sequences along with most-parsimonious VDJ recombination scenarios. In a later analysis, each TCR beta chain was defined by its CDR3 amino acid sequence together with its V-gene family, and reads lacking a unique V-gene family were excluded. In a later analysis, nearly 600 highly shared, low-generation-probability nucleotide sequences were removed to address suspected cross-contamination and a sequencing artifact. A later analysis calculated a clonal expansion index for each public chain from normalized within-repertoire ranks of inferred template counts. Generation probabilities in a later analysis came from a VDJ recombination model fitted to out-of-frame rearrangements, and those results were checked against IGoR. A later analysis scored TCR-TCR, TCR-HLA and TCR-CMV co-occurrence with hypergeometric tests, applying a repertoire-size bias correction to TCR pairs. A later analysis estimated false discovery rates by permuting HLA or CMV assignments 20 times. In a later analysis, co-occurring TCRs were grouped using DBSCAN, and TCRdist sequence similarity was added for clustering within HLA-allele-positive subsets. For co-occurrence clustering, repertoires with fewer than 30,000 or more than 120,000 public chains were excluded, along with several repertoires with anomalous nucleotide sharing. The immuneACCESS repertoire file appears here via TCRdb, limited to in-frame rearrangements. These files lack a portion of the clones; in checked studies, under half of the deficit traces to unresolved V genes, and the cause of the others is not known. From that table come the V and J calls and clone size; the DNA was used to work out D and trimming. Across this sample there are some 160,000 clones, with around 80% seen only once. The ten largest clones take up around 5.7% of the sample.

This clonotype was obtained from a man aged 40-50 years in good health and CMV-seronegative. Material: PBMCs.

The DNA reads TGTGCCAGCAGCTTAGCTCCGGGAGTAACCTACAATGAGCAGTTCTTC. The resulting protein is CASSLAPGVTYNEQFF. The V gene is TRBV7-2 and the J gene is TRBJ2-1; TRBD2 is a weak D gene call, 6 bases matching. The CDR1 and CDR2 encoded by the germline V gene are SGHTA and FQGNSA. V loses 0 bases of germline sequence and J loses 2 bases, and the interval between the two ends is 11 bases. The CDR3 covers 16 residues, taking in both the cysteine and the phenylalanine. The CDR3 DNA has 48 bases and is translated from base 1. Reference TRBV7-2 and TRBJ2-1 proteins supply the regions before and after the CDR3; the full variable domain is: GAGVSQSPSNKVTEKGKDVELRCDPISGHTALYWYRQSLGQGLEFLIYFQGNSAPDKSGLPSDRFSAERTGGSVSTLTIQRTQQEDSAVYLCASSLAPGVTYNEQFFGPGTRLTVL.